This T cell receptor beta chain was obtained from a study of PD-1 blockade in classical Hodgkin lymphoma. Study-wide points: Newly diagnosed patients were reported to exhibit reduced baseline TCR diversity relative to healthy donors.

Produced via immunoSEQ multiplex PCR; TCRdb's table is partial and in-frame only. The sample lists roughly 3,200 clones; 60% to 75% were seen once. The germline CDR1 and CDR2 sequences are MNHEY and SMNVEV (reference sequence). This CDR3 has 17 residues. V dropped 5 bases and J dropped 4 bases, with 20 bases sitting between them. The sample's time point: newly diagnosed, previously untreated cHL patient sample. Thawed PBMCs were the source of CD8+ T cells, obtained through magnetic negative selection. Comparator PBMCs were from newly diagnosed, untreated classical Hodgkin lymphoma. On this clone itself: The antigen is not known.

The sample consisted of CD8+ T cells from blood. The receptor's source is a human donor with classical Hodgkin lymphoma. The chain has TRBV27 and TRBJ1-4; no clear D. This CDR3 reads CASSASYGEILNEKLFF. The CDR3 DNA sequence: TGTGCCAGCAGTGCTTCCTACGGAGAGATCCTTAATGAAAAACTGTTTTTT. Together with reference TRBV27 and TRBJ1-4, the CDR3 gives the full variable domain: EAQVTQNPRYLITVTGKKLTVTCSQNMNHEYMSWYRQDPGLGLRQIYYSMNVEVTDKGDVPEGYKVSRKEKRNFPLILESPSPNQTSLYFCASSASYGEILNEKLFFGSGTQLSVL.